The clone carrying this TCR beta chain was observed a few times. Its target is unknown. Patients with uncontrolled infections, other autoimmune diseases, pregnancy or lactation were excluded. Diagnostic assessment was based on clinical symptoms, serum thyroxine and TRAb, thyroid ultrasound and orbital computed tomography. The sample is drawn from a study of T cells in Graves' hyperthyroidism and ophthalmopathy. The study's findings and limits: Expanded thyroid clonotypes (above 0.001) were mostly also found in blood.

The CDR3 regions of TCR beta were amplified from RNA transcripts. When the TCR CDR3 underwent first-round RT-PCR, the HTBI primer set was used. TCRdb processed the multiplex PCR reads anew with MiXCR; each CDR3 protein has one entry. The table includes about 640,000 distinct CDR3 sequences, roughly 45% detected once. The source of this sequence is an adult man with Graves' disease, either hyperthyroidism or ophthalmopathy (not recorded which). The sample taken for sequencing was peripheral blood or thyroid tissue (not recorded which).

The CDR3 region is CAISDGTTRDEAFF. CDR3 in DNA: TGTGCCATCAGTGACGGGACAACTAGAGATGAAGCTTTCTTT. V and J are TRBV10-3 and TRBJ1-1; a possible D gene is TRBD1 (6 bases). Trimming removed 3 bases at V and 7 bases at J, with 15 bases between. The CDR3 runs 14 residues. Germline V gives CDR1 ENHRY, CDR2 SYGVKD.